The 10 T cell receptor beta chains below all came from one sample that was sequenced in a study of cytomegalovirus exposure and HLA in healthy donors. The PCR employed 60 Vbeta primers together with 13 Jbeta primers. The method was immunoSEQ multiplex PCR; TCRdb's version includes in-frame clones alone and lacks a portion of them. This listing includes 40,000 or so clones. Sequencing input: PBMCs. The source is a male donor in good health and CMV-seronegative.

The chain uses TRBV7-2 and TRBJ1-3; the match to TRBD1 covers 8 bases. The J segment lost 3 bases and the V segment lost 5 bases, leaving 3 bases of the junction unmatched. CDR3 length: 14 amino acids. Germline CDR1 is SGHTA and CDR2 is FQGNSA. CDR3 in amino acids: CASSLDRGGNTIYF. The CDR3, as DNA: TGTGCCAGCAGCCTAGACAGGGGTGGAAACACCATATATTTT.

This chain connects TRBV5-4 to TRBJ2-1; 7 bases align to TRBD2. The CDR3 spans 17 residues. CDR1 and CDR2 from the germline V gene are SGHNT and YYREEE (reference sequence). V shed 0 bases, J shed 0 bases, and the junction held 6 bases outside the gene matches. CDR3 sequence (DNA): TGTGCCAGCAGCTTGGGTCCCCTAGCGGCCTCCTACAATGAGCAGTTCTTC. The encoded protein is CASSLGPLAASYNEQFF.

This chain links TRBV4-1 with TRBJ2-5; the D is unclear. The CDR3 spans 17 residues. CDR1 and CDR2 from the germline V gene are MGHRA and YSYEKL. V was clipped by 3 bases and J by 3 bases, with 20 bases between them. CDR3 protein: CASSHLGVGIPKETQYF. DNA for the CDR3: TGCGCCAGCAGCCACCTAGGAGTTGGTATCCCAAAAGAGACCCAGTACTTC.

With regard to this clone: This CDR3 is also generated by other DNA sequences in the sample. The DNA for the CDR3 is TGCGCCAGCAGCTTGTTGGAAGGGGAATCTGAAGCTTTCTTT. Amino acids: CASSLLEGESEAFF. The V call is TRBV5-1, the J call TRBJ1-1; weak D call: TRBD1 (5 bases). The CDR3 contains 14 residues. Germline loops: CDR1 SGHRS, CDR2 YFSETQ. The V end lost 1 base, the J end lost 6 bases, and 13 bases lay between the germline ends.

The chain links TRBV19 to TRBJ2-5, with D possibly TRBD2 on 5 matching bases. Germline V CDR1 and CDR2: LNHDA, SQIVND (reference sequence). V gave up 6 bases and J gave up 5 bases, with 10 bases separating them. The CDR3 covers 12 residues. CDR3 sequence: CASSLSGETQYF. Here the CDR3 DNA reads TGTGCCAGTAGCCTGTCGGGGGAGACCCAGTACTTC.

The V call is TRBV25-1, the J call TRBJ1-5; 9 bases are a match to TRBD1. This CDR3 is 14 amino acids long. Germline CDR1 is MGHDK and CDR2 is SYGVNS. Trimming took 8 bases from V and 6 from J; bases not matched to a gene: 8. The CDR3 loop reads CASGGTGRIQPQHF. CDR3 coding DNA: TGTGCCAGCGGGGGGACAGGGCGGATTCAGCCCCAGCATTTT.

The genes are TRBV18 and TRBJ1-6; maybe TRBD1 (6 bases). V was trimmed by 1 base and J by 3 bases, leaving 19 bases between them. The CDR3 runs to 19 residues. CDR1 KGHSH and CDR2 LQKENI come from the germline V gene. CDR3 in DNA: TGTGCCAGCTCACCACAAGCTTTAGGACAGTCCCTCTATAATTCACCCCTCCACTTT. Its protein product is CASSPQALGQSLYNSPLHF.

The chain is built from TRBV19 and TRBJ1-2; 7 bases map to TRBD1. Germline values: CDR1 LNHDA, CDR2 SQIVND (reference sequence). The trim removed 4 bases at V and 4 bases at J, leaving 6 bases unmatched. CDR3 size: 14 residues. CDR3 sequence reads: CASSSPGTVYGYTF. CDR3 coding DNA: TGTGCCAGTAGTAGCCCCGGGACAGTCTATGGCTACACCTTC.

The V and J genes are TRBV19 and TRBJ1-1, with D possibly TRBD1 on 6 matching bases. CDR3 length: 13 amino acids. Germline lookup yields CDR1 LNHDA and CDR2 SQIVND (reference sequence). Trimming left V 5 bases short and J 6 bases short, with 13 bases between. The CDR3 region has the DNA TGTGCCAGTAGTCGACAGGCGGTTGCTGAAGCTTTCTTT. Its protein is CASSRQAVAEAFF.

The chain recombines TRBV9 with TRBJ2-1; D is perhaps TRBD2 (5 bases). Trimming pared 3 bases from V and 0 bases from J, leaving 13 bases between. Germline V gives CDR1 SGDLS, CDR2 YYNGEE. The CDR3 covers 16 residues. In DNA form, the CDR3 reads TGTGCCAGCAGCGCTACGGGAAGGAGCTCCTACAATGAGCAGTTCTTC. This codes for CASSATGRSSYNEQFF.